The 16 T cell receptor beta chains given below trace back to one sample, sequenced in a study of human T cells and chemical hapten exposure. TCRdb processed the RACE reads anew with MiXCR; each CDR3 protein has one entry. The data contain 360,000 or so distinct CDR3 sequences, about 6.9% of them singletons. Sample time point: patch test 2, 6 weeks after DPC sensitization. Treatment noted: therapeutic diphenylcyclopropenone sensitization with weekly scalp DPC. The sequences come from whole blood, collected in connection with sensitization to the hapten diphenylcyclopropenone (DPC). Receptors were obtained from a woman in her late teens or twenties with alopecia areata. Some clones in this sample may be carry-over from other donors' samples.

The sample holds many counts of this clonotype. V is TRBV6-2 or TRBV6-3 and J is TRBJ1-1; 8 bases match TRBD1. The CDR3 extends over 15 amino acids. In germline, CDR1 is MNHEY, CDR2 SVGEGT. The junction had 8 bases not matched to a gene; V was cut back by 3 bases and J by 5 bases. CDR3 in DNA: TGTGCCAGCAGTTATCATGACAGGGGTTGGACTGAAGCTTTCTTT. Protein product: CASSYHDRGWTEAFF.

This chain links TRBV10-1 with TRBJ1-2; maybe TRBD1 (6 bases). The CDR3 length is 14 residues. Trimming took off 7 bases at V and 4 bases at J, with 16 bases between the two ends. From germline, CDR1 is WNHNN and CDR2 SYGVQD (reference sequence). This CDR3 reads CASNDPGQTYGYTF. CDR3 sequence (DNA): TGCGCCAGCAATGATCCCGGACAGACCTATGGCTACACCTTC.

The V and J genes are TRBV27 and TRBJ1-1; 7 bases agree with TRBD1. The V gene's germline CDR1 is MNHEY and CDR2 SMNVEV (reference sequence). The J segment lost 3 bases and the V segment lost 7 bases, leaving 5 bases of the junction unmatched. This CDR3 spans 13 amino acids. CDR3 region: CASNTQGHTEAFF. The CDR3, as DNA: TGTGCCAGCAATACACAGGGGCACACTGAAGCTTTCTTT.

V gene TRBV10-3 combines with J gene TRBJ1-1; 7 nucleotides match TRBD1. The CDR3 runs 16 residues. Germline CDR1 reads ENHRY; CDR2 reads SYGVKD. J gave up 4 bases and V 1 base, and 9 bases lay outside the gene matches. The chain's CDR3 is CAISEFWAGGSTEAFF. The CDR3 nucleotides are TGTGCCATCAGTGAGTTTTGGGCAGGGGGGAGCACTGAAGCTTTCTTT.

This clonotype showed up many times. The genes are TRBV4-3 and TRBJ2-3, with a tentative D call TRBD1 (6 bases). Germline CDR1 LGHNA, CDR2 YSLEER. This CDR3 has 18 residues. V lost 1 base, J lost 3 bases, and 20 bases lay in between. For the CDR3, the DNA is TGCGCCAGCAGCCAAGGGTTACTACAGGGCCATCGGACAGATACGCAGTATTTT. The encoded protein is CASSQGLLQGHRTDTQYF.

This clonotype was counted many times. The chain is built from TRBV20-1 and TRBJ1-6, with a tentative D call TRBD1 (5 bases). The V end lost 0 bases, the J end lost 6 bases, and 6 bases lay between the germline ends. The CDR3 is 13 residues long. Germline V gene lookup returns CDR1 DFQATT and CDR2 SNEGSKA (reference sequence). CDR3 DNA sequence: TGCAGTGCTAGAGATGGGGCTAATTCACCCCTCCACTTT. This sequence encodes CSARDGANSPLHF.

This clonotype was counted between two and nine times. The chain recombines TRBV7-2 with TRBJ2-5, with TRBD2 as a possible D gene (5 bases). Trimming pared 2 bases from V and 4 bases from J, leaving 20 bases between. From germline, CDR1 is SGHTA and CDR2 FQGNSA. CDR3 length equals 17 residues. The CDR3 protein is CASSLNVRAAGGETQYF. CDR3 in DNA: TGTGCCAGCAGCTTAAATGTCCGAGCGGCAGGCGGAGAGACCCAGTACTTC. The full variable domain, completed using reference TRBV7-2 and TRBJ2-5, is GAGVSQSPSNKVTEKGKDVELRCDPISGHTALYWYRQSLGQGLEFLIYFQGNSAPDKSGLPSDRFSAERTGGSVSTLTIQRTQQEDSAVYLCASSLNVRAAGGETQYFGPGTRLLVL.

This clonotype was observed many times. The rearrangement joins TRBV5-6 to TRBJ1-1, with D unclear. This CDR3 region has 13 residues. The V gene's germline CDR1 is SGHDT and CDR2 YYEEEE. V was pared by 3 bases and J by 2 bases, with 8 bases between. CDR3: CASSSRPNTEAFF. In nucleotides, the CDR3 is TGTGCCAGCAGCTCTAGACCTAACACTGAAGCTTTCTTT.

The chain joins TRBV12-5 to TRBJ1-4; D possibly corresponds to TRBD1 (5 bases). The germline V and J ends were trimmed by 3 bases and 7 bases, with 21 bases remaining between them. This CDR3 comprises 17 residues. Germline V gene sequence: CDR1 LGHNT, CDR2 FRNRAP. Here the CDR3 DNA reads TGTGCTAGTGGTTTCGATAAAGTCGGAGGGGTCGGTGAAAAACTGTTTTTT. Translation gives CASGFDKVGGVGEKLFF.

Ten or more counts support this clonotype. V usage is TRBV10-3 and J usage is TRBJ1-3, with D perhaps matching TRBD1 (6 bases). The CDR3 contains 16 residues. Germline CDR1 is ENHRY and CDR2 is SYGVKD. Trimming shortened V by 3 bases and J by 4 bases, and 16 bases separated the two germline ends. The DNA for the CDR3 is TGTGCCATCAGTGAACAGGACAGTCCAACCGGAAACACCATATATTTT. Protein: CAISEQDSPTGNTIYF.

This clonotype was counted at least ten times. The genes are TRBV7-9 and TRBJ1-5, with D perhaps TRBD1 (6 bases). V was pared by 5 bases and J by 0 bases, with 14 bases between. The CDR3 runs to 16 residues. Germline V lookup: CDR1 SEHNR, CDR2 FQNEAQ (reference sequence). CDR3 region: CASSRGRGYSNQPQHF. The CDR3 nucleotides are TGTGCCAGCAGCCGGGGCAGGGGTTATAGCAATCAGCCCCAGCATTTT.

The table lists this clonotype with many counts. The genes are TRBV4-1 and TRBJ1-1, with TRBD1 matching 9 bases. Trimming removed 1 base from V and 4 bases from J; junction bases left unmatched: 4. CDR1 is MGHRA, CDR2 YSYEKL, per germline. This CDR3 contains 15 residues. In nucleotides, the CDR3 is TGCGCCAGCAGCCAAGTTGAGACAGGGGGCACTGAAGCTTTCTTT. As protein: CASSQVETGGTEAFF.

The sample holds many counts of this clonotype. The V gene is TRBV6-2 or TRBV6-3, the J gene TRBJ2-5; D unresolved. The CDR3 sequence is 12 residues long. Between the trimmed V and J ends, which lost 4 bases and 7 bases, there was a span of 10 bases. Germline V gene data show CDR1 as MNHEY and CDR2 as SVGEGT. CDR3 residues: CASSFEIGTQYF. The CDR3 coding sequence is TGTGCCAGCAGTTTTGAGATAGGGACCCAGTACTTC.

This chain connects TRBV5-4 to TRBJ1-5, with 8 bases identical to TRBD1. V was clipped by 4 bases and J by 8 bases; unmatched bases: 14. The CDR3 spans 16 residues. From germline, CDR1 is SGHNT and CDR2 YYREEE (reference sequence). The CDR3 is CASSPPLGQVEEPQHF. The CDR3 nucleotides read TGTGCCAGCAGCCCCCCTTTGGGACAGGTTGAGGAGCCCCAGCATTTT.

The table lists this clonotype with many counts. The chain links TRBV12-3 or TRBV12-4 to TRBJ1-5; D ambiguous. This CDR3 is 14 amino acids long. The V gene lost 5 bases and the J gene lost 1 base, with 9 bases spanning the gap. In DNA, the CDR3 is TGTGCCAGCAGTCCCTCCACCAGCAATCAGCCCCAGCATTTT. Residues: CASSPSTSNQPQHF.

This clonotype was recorded many times. V is TRBV4-1 and J is TRBJ2-3; D is unresolved. Trimming took off 4 bases at V and 6 bases at J, with 17 bases between the two ends. In germline, CDR1 is MGHRA, CDR2 YSYEKL. The length of the CDR3 is 15 residues. CDR3 DNA: TGCGCCAGCAGCCCGGGTCTGGCGAAGGTTGATACGCAGTATTTT. Translation: CASSPGLAKVDTQYF.